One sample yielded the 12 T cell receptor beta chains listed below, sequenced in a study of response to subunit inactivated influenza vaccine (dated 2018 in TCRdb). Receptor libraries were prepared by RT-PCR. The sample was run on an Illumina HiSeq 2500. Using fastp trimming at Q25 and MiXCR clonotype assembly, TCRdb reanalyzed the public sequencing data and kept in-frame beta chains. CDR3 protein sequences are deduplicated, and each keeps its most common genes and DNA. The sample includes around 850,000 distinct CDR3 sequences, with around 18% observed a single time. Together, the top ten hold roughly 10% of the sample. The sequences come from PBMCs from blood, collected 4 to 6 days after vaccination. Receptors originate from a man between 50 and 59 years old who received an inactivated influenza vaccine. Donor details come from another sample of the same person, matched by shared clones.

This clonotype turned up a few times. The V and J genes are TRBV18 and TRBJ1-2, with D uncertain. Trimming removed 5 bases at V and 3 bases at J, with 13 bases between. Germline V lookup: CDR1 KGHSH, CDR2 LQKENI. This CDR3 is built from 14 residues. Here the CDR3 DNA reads TGTGCCAGCTCATCACTAGGAGGCTACTATGGCTACACCTTC. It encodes CASSSLGGYYGYTF. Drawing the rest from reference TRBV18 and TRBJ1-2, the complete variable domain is NAGVMQNPRHLVRRRGQEARLRCSPMKGHSHVYWYRQLPEEGLKFMVYLQKENIIDESGMPKERFSAEFPKEGPSILRIQQVVRGDSAAYFCASSSLGGYYGYTFGSGTRLTVV.

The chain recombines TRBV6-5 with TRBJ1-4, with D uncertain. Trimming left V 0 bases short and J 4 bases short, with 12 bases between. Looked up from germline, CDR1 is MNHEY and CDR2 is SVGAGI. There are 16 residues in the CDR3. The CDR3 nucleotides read TGTGCCAGCAGTTACTCGTTTGGTACGGTTAATGAAAAACTGTTTTTT. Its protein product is CASSYSFGTVNEKLFF.

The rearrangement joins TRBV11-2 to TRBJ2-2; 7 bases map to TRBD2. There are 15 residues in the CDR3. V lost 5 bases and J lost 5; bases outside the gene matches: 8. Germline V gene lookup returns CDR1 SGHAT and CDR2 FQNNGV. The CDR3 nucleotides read TGTGCCAGCAGCAAAATAACTAGCGTGACCGGGGAGCTGTTTTTT. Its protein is CASSKITSVTGELFF.

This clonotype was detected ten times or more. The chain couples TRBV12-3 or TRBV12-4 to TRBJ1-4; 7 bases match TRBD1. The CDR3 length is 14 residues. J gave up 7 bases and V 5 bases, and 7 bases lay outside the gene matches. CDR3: CASSDRVLGEKLFF. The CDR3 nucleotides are TGTGCCAGCAGTGACAGGGTTCTGGGTGAAAAACTGTTTTTT.

CDR3 protein: CASSLGLDPDTQYF. In DNA, the CDR3 is TGCGCCAGCAGCCTAGGACTAGATCCAGATACGCAGTATTTT. The chain employs TRBV4-1 and TRBJ2-3; 7 bases match TRBD2. The junction had 5 bases not matched to a gene; V was cut back by 4 bases and J by 4 bases. This CDR3 region has 14 residues. CDR1 and CDR2 from the germline V gene are MGHRA and YSYEKL.

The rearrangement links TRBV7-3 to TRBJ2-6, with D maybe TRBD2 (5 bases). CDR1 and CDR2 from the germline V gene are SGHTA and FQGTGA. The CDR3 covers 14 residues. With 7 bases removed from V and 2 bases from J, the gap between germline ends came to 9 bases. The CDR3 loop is CASMAGAGANVLTF. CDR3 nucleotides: TGTGCCAGCATGGCCGGGGCTGGGGCCAACGTCCTGACTTTC.

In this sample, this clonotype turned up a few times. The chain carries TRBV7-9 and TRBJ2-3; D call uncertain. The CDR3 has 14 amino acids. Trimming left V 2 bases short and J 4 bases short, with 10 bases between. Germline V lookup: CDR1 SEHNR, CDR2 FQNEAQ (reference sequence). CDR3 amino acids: CASSLNSAADTQYF. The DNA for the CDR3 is TGTGCCAGCAGCTTAAATAGTGCGGCAGATACGCAGTATTTT.

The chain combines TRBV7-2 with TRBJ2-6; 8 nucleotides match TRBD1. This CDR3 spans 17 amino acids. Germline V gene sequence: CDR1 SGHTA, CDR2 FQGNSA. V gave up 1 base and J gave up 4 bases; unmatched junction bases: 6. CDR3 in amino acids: CASSLGQGLVGANVLTF. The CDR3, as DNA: TGTGCCAGCAGCTTAGGACAGGGGTTGGTCGGGGCCAACGTCCTGACTTTC.

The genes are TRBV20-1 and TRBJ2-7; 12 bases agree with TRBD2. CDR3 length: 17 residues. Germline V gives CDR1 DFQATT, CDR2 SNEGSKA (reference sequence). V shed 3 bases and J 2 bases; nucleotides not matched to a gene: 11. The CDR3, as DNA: TGCAGTGCTAGCCACGAGAACGGACTAGCGGGGACCTACGAGCAGTACTTC. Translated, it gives CSASHENGLAGTYEQYF.

The CDR3 DNA sequence: TGTGCCAGCAGCCAAGTTAAGACGGGGACCCAGTACTTC. It specifies CASSQVKTGTQYF. The rearrangement joins TRBV3-1 to TRBJ2-5; no clear D. The germline V gene encodes CDR1 LGHDT and CDR2 YNNKEL (reference sequence). The V gene lost 1 base and the J gene lost 7 bases, with 10 bases spanning the gap. The CDR3 length is 13 residues.

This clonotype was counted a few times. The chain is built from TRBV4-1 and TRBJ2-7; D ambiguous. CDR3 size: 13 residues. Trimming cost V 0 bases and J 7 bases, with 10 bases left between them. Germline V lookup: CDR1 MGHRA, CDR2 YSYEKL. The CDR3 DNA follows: TGCGCCAGCAGCCAAGATCAGCTTGGGGAGCAGTACTTC. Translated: CASSQDQLGEQYF.

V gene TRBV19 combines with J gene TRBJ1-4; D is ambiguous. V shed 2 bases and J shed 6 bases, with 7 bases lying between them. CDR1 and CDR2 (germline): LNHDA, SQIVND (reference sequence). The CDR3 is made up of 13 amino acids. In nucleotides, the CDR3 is TGTGCCAGTAGTATACGACGGGATGAAAAACTGTTTTTT. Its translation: CASSIRRDEKLFF.